This entry is about one T cell receptor (beta chain). Antigen unknown. This sample is drawn from a study of T cells expressing NK-cell markers. At the level of the study: Among eight sequenced donors, seven carried HCMV seropositivity while one was seronegative.

TCRdb processed the 5' RACE reads again and assigns one entry to each CDR3 protein, with no DNA. The sample includes some 440,000 distinct CDR3 sequences. Study-wide results and limits: No clear determination of HCMV specificity was made for expanded NKG2C+ T cell clones.

Germline assignment: CDR1 KGHSH and CDR2 LQKENI. The length of the CDR3 is 16 residues. The specimen sequenced was blood T cells: a sorted CD56 or NKG2C T cell subset, CD4+ or CD8+ T cells, or bulk PBMC T cells (not recorded which). The chain couples TRBV18 to TRBJ2-3; without DNA, the TCRdb call of TRBD2 cannot be checked. This TCR derives from a woman in her fifties or sixties in good health. This CDR3 reads CASSPLAGGIADTQYF.